This T cell receptor beta chain was identified during a study of technical replicates of blood from a few donors. The germline V gene encodes CDR1 LGHNA and CDR2 YNFKEQ. The V segment lost 0 bases and the J segment 7 bases; nucleotides outside the gene matches: 4. This CDR3 spans 17 amino acids. Assay used: immunoSEQ multiplex PCR; TCRdb lists only in-frame clones, some missing. The sample yields tens of thousands of clones, over 95% seen once. The source of this sequence is a human donor in good health. The chain joins TRBV4-2 to TRBJ2-3; 16 bases are a match to TRBD2. The sample consisted of T cells isolated from PBMCs. The DNA for the CDR3 is TGTGCCAGCAGCCAAGAGGGACTAGCGGGAGGGTGGTATACGCAGTATTTT. It translates to CASSQEGLAGGWYTQYF.